This TCR beta chain was recorded in a study of blood T cell repertoires in COVID-19. In the study overall: The study drew acute and convalescent COVID-19 samples from the United States, Italy and Spain. PBMCs, B-cell-depleted T cells, or T cells were the source of the cDNA or gDNA that made up the material.

Germline V gives CDR1 SGDLS, CDR2 YYNGEE. J lost 7 bases, V lost 0 bases, and 9 bases had no gene match. The CDR3 has 16 residues. As originally analysed: For nucleated cells, counts were estimated from reference gene primer amplification. The repertoire was sequenced with immunoSEQ multiplex PCR; TCRdb's copy has only in-frame clones and lacks some. The V and J calls and clone size are taken from that table; D and trimming were inferred from the DNA. The sample holds about 200,000 clones, roughly 88% seen once. This chain links TRBV9 with TRBJ2-2, with 7 bases aligning to TRBD1. The source material was peripheral blood. This TCR was sampled from a man aged 45-65 years with active or convalescent COVID-19. The CDR3 nucleotides are TGTGCCAGCAGCGTAGCCCCGGGACAGACTGTCGGGGAGCTGTTTTTT. Protein: CASSVAPGQTVGELFF. The variable domain in full, with the rest retrieved from reference TRBV9 and TRBJ2-2, is DSGVTQTPKHLITATGQRVTLRCSPRSGDLSVYWYQQSLDQGLQFLIQYYNGEERAKGNILERFSAQQFPDLHSELNLSSLELGDSALYFCASSVAPGQTVGELFFGEGSRLTVL.